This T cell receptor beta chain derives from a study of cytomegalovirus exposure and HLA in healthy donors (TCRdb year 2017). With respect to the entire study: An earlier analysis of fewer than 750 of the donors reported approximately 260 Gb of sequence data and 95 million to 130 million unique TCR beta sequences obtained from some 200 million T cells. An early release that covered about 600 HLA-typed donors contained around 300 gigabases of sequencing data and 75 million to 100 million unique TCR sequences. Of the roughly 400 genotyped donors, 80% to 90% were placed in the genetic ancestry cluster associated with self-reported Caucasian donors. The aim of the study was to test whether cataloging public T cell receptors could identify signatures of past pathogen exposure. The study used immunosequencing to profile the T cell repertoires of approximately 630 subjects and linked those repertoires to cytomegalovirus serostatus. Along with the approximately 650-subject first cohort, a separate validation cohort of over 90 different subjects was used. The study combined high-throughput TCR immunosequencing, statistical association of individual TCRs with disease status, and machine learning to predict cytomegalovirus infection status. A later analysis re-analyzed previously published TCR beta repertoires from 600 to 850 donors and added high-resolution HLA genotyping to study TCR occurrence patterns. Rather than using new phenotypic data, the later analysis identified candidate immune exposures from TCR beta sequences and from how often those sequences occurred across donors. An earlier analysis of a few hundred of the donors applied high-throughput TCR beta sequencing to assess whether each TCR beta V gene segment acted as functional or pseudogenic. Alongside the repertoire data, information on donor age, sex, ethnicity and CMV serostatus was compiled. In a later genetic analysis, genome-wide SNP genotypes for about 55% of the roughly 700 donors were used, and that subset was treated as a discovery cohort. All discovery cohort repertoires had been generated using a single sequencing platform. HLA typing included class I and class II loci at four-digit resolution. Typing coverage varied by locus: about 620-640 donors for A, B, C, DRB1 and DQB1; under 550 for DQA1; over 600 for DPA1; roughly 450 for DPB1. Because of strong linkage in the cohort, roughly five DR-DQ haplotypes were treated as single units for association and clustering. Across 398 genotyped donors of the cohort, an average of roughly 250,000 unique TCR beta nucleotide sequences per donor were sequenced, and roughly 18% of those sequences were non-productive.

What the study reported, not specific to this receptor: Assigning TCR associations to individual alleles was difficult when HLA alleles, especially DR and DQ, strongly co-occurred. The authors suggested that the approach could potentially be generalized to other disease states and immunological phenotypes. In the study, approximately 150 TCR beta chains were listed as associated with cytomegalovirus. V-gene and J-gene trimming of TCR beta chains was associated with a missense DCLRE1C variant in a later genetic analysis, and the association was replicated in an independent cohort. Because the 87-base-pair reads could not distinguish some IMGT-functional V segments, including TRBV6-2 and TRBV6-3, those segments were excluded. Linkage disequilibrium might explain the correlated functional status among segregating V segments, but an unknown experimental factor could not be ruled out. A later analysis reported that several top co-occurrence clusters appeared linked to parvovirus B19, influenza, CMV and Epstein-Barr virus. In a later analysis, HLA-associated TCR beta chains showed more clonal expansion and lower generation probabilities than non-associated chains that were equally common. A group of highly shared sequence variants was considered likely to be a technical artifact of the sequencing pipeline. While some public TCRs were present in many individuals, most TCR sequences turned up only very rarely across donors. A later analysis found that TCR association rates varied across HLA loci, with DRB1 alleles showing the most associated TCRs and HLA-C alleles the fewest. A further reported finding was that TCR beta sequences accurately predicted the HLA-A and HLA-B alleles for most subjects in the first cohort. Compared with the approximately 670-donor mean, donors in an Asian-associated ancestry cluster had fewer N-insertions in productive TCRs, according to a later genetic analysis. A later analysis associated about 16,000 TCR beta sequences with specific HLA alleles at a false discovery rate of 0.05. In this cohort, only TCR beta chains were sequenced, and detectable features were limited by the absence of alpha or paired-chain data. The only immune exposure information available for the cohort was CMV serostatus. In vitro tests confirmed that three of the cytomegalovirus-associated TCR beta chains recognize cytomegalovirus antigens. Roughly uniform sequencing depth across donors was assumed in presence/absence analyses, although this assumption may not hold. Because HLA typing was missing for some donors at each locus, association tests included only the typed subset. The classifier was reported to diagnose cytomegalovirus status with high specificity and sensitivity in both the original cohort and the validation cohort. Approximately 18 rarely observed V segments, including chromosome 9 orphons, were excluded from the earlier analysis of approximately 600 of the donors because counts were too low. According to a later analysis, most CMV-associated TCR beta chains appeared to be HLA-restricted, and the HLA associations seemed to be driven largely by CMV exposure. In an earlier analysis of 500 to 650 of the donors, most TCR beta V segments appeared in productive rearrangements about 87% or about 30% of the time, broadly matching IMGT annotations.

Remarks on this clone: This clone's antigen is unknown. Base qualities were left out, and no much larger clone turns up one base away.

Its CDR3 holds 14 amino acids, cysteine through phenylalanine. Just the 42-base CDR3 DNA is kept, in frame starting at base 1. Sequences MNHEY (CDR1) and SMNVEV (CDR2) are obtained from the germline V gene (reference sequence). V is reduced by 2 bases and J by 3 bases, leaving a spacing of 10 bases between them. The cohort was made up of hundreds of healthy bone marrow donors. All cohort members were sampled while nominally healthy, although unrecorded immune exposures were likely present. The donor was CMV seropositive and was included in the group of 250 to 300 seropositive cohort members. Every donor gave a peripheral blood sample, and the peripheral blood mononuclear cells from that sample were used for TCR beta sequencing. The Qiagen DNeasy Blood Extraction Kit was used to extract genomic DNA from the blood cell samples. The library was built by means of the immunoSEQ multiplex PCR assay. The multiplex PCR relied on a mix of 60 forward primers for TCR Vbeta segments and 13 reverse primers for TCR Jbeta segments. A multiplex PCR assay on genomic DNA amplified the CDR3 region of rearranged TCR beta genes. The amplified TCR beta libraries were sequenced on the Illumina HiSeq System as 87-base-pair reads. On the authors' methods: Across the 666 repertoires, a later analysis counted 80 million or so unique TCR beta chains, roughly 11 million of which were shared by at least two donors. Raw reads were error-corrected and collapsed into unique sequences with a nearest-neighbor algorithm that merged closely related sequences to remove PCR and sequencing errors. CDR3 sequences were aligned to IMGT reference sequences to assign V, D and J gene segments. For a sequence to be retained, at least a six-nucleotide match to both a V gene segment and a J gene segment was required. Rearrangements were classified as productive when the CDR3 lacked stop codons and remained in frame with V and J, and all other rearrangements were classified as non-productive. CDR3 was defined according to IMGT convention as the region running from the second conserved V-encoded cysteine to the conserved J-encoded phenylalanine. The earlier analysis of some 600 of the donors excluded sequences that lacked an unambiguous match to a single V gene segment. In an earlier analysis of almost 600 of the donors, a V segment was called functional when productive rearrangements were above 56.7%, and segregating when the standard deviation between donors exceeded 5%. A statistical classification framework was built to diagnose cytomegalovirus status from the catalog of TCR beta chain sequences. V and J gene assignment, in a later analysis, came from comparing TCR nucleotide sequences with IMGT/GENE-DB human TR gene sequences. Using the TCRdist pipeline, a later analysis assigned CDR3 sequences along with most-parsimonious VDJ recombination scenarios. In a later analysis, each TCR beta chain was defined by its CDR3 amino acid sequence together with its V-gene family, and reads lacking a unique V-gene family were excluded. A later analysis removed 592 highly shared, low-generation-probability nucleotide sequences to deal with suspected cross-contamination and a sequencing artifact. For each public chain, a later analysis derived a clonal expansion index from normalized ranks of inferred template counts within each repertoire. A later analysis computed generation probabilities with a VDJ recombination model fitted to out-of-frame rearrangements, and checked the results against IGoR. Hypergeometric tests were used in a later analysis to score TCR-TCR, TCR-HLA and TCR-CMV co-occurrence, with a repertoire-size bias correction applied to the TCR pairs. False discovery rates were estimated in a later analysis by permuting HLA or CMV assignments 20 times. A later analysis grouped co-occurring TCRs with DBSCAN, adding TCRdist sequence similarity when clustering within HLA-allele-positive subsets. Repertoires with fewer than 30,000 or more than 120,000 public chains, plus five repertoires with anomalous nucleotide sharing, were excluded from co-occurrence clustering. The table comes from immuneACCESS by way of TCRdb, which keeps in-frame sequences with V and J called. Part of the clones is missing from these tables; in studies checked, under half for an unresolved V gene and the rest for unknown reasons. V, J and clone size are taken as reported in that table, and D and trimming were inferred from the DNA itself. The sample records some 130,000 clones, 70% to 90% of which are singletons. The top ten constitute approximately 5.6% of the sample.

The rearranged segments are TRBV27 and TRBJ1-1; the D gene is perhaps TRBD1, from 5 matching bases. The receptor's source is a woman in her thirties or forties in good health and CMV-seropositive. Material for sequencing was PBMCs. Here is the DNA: TGTGCCAGCAGTTTAGCTGGGGGGGACACTGAAGCTTTCTTT. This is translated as CASSLAGGDTEAFF.